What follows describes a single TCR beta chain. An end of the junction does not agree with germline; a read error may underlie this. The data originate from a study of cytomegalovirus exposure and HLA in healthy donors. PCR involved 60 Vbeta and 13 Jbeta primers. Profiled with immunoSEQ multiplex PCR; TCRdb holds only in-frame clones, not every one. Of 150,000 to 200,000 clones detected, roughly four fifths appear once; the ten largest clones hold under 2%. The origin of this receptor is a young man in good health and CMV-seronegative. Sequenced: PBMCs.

In DNA, the CDR3 is TGTGCCAGTGCGGTTCTAACTAGCACGGATACGCAGTATTTT. Translating it yields CASAVLTSTDTQYF. The chain links TRBV6-1 to TRBJ2-3; D is perhaps TRBD2 (6 bases). Per germline, CDR1 MNHNS and CDR2 SASEGT. CDR3 length equals 14 residues.